The 20 T cell receptor beta chains below come from one sample, sequenced in a study of cytomegalovirus exposure and HLA in healthy donors. The repertoire was sequenced with immunoSEQ multiplex PCR; TCRdb's copy has only in-frame clones and lacks some. The sample yields roughly 80,000 clones, approximately 91% seen once. Sample: PBMCs. These receptors originate from a man younger than 45 in good health and CMV-seronegative.

CDR3 sequence reads: CASSPGLAEYNEQFF. The CDR3 coding sequence is TGCGCCAGCAGCCCCGGACTAGCGGAGTACAATGAGCAGTTCTTC. This rearrangement joins TRBV4-1 to TRBJ2-1; TRBD2 aligns across 10 bases. J gave up 4 bases and V 4 bases, and 4 bases lay outside the gene matches. This CDR3 comprises 15 residues. Germline lookup yields CDR1 MGHRA and CDR2 YSYEKL.

The rearrangement uses TRBV19 and TRBJ1-2; D may be TRBD1 (5 bases). The V gene's germline CDR1 is LNHDA and CDR2 SQIVND (reference sequence). The CDR3 runs to 15 residues. Trimming left V 7 bases short and J 8 bases short, with 23 bases between. CDR3 nucleotide sequence: TGTGCCAGTACCCACAGGAACGGTATGATTGGGGGCTACACCTTC. Translation gives CASTHRNGMIGGYTF.

The chain employs TRBV30 and TRBJ2-1; 7 bases align to TRBD1. Germline V gene data show CDR1 as GTSNPN and CDR2 as SVGIG (reference sequence). The CDR3 extends over 13 amino acids. The ends lost 3 bases at V and 10 bases at J; junction bases unmatched: 9. CDR3 sequence reads: CAWSSTRQGEQFF. In DNA, the CDR3 is TGTGCCTGGAGCTCTACCCGACAGGGAGAGCAGTTCTTC.

A few counts support this clone. V usage is TRBV5-1 and J usage is TRBJ1-6; D is unresolved. Germline V gene lookup returns CDR1 SGHRS and CDR2 YFSETQ. Trimming took off 0 bases at V and 6 bases at J, with 7 bases between the two ends. The CDR3 has 14 amino acids. The DNA of the CDR3 is TGCGCCAGCAGCTTGGGAGAAATTAATTCACCCCTCCACTTT. It is translated as CASSLGEINSPLHF.

This sequence joins TRBV9 and TRBJ2-1, with 8 bases that match TRBD1. CDR1 and CDR2 (germline): SGDLS, YYNGEE. The CDR3 is 13 residues long. The V gene end was trimmed by 4 bases and the J gene end by 9 bases; junction bases not matched to a gene: 6. The CDR3 is CASSSRTGPEQFF. For the CDR3, the DNA is TGTGCCAGCAGCTCCCGGACAGGGCCTGAGCAGTTCTTC.

The rearrangement joins TRBV29-1 to TRBJ2-1; 7 nucleotides agree with TRBD2. Per germline, CDR1 SQVTM and CDR2 ANQGSEA. The CDR3 sequence is 13 residues long. After removal of 4 bases from V and 8 bases from J, the junction contained 8 bases not matched to a gene. The CDR3 region has the DNA TGCAGCGTTGTGATCAGCGGGGTCTATGAGCAGTTCTTC. This codes for CSVVISGVYEQFF.

In this sample, this clone turned up once. The rearrangement links TRBV19 to TRBJ2-3; TRBD2 is a possible D gene (6 bases). The CDR3 has 13 amino acids. V shed 7 bases and J shed 12 bases, with 20 bases lying between them. Looked up from germline, CDR1 is LNHDA and CDR2 is SQIVND (reference sequence). The CDR3 nucleotides are TGTGCCAGTACGGAAGGGACGGGAGTAAAACAGTATTTT. It encodes CASTEGTGVKQYF.

V usage is TRBV11-2 and J usage is TRBJ1-1; 8 bases line up with TRBD1. V was pared by 2 bases and J by 5 bases, with 4 bases of the junction left unmatched. Germline CDR1 and CDR2: SGHAT and FQNNGV. This CDR3 has 14 residues. Here the CDR3 DNA reads TGTGCCAGCAGCTTAAATAACAGGGGGACTGAAGCTTTCTTT. Translation: CASSLNNRGTEAFF.

The chain employs TRBV19 and TRBJ2-3, with 10 positions matching TRBD2. CDR1 and CDR2 from the germline V gene are LNHDA and SQIVND (reference sequence). CDR3 length equals 15 residues. The V segment lost 5 bases and the J segment 6 bases; nucleotides outside the gene matches: 8. The CDR3 protein is CASSRSGGGYDTQYF. The CDR3 bases are TGTGCCAGTAGTCGAAGCGGGGGGGGCTATGATACGCAGTATTTT.

This chain connects TRBV5-6 to TRBJ1-6; D is unclear. There are 16 residues in the CDR3. From germline, CDR1 is SGHDT and CDR2 YYEEEE. Trimming took 4 bases from V and 7 from J, leaving 18 bases between them. The DNA of the CDR3 is TGTGCCAGCAGCCTGATAAGCCAAAACAGCAATTCACCCCTCCACTTT. Translation: CASSLISQNSNSPLHF.

The gene calls are TRBV7-6 and TRBJ2-5; TRBD1 might be the D (7 bases). Trimming cost V 4 bases and J 4 bases, with 10 bases left between them. CDR3 length: 13 amino acids. Germline lookup yields CDR1 SGHVS and CDR2 FNYEAQ. This chain's CDR3 is CASSYQGGETQYF. The CDR3 region has the DNA TGTGCCAGCAGCTATCAGGGGGGAGAGACCCAGTACTTC. Full variable domain (outside the CDR3, taken from reference TRBV7-6 and TRBJ2-5): GAGVSQSPRYKVTKRGQDVALRCDPISGHVSLYWYRQALGQGPEFLTYFNYEAQQDKSGLPNDRFSAERPEGSISTLTIQRTEQRDSAMYRCASSYQGGETQYFGPGTRLLVL.

The CDR3 loop is CASSLGSSYNSPLHF. The CDR3 nucleotides read TGTGCCAGCAGTTTAGGTAGCAGTTATAATTCACCCCTCCACTTT. The chain uses TRBV28 and TRBJ1-6; D not certain. Trimming pared 2 bases from V and 4 bases from J, leaving 9 bases between. This CDR3 has 15 amino acids. Germline CDR1 and CDR2: MDHEN and SYDVKM.

V gene TRBV10-1 combines with J gene TRBJ1-6; 9 nucleotides align to TRBD1. The V gene end was trimmed by 4 bases and the J gene end by 7 bases; junction bases not matched to a gene: 5. The CDR3 is made up of 15 amino acids. Looked up from germline, CDR1 is WNHNN and CDR2 is SYGVQD (reference sequence). CDR3 in DNA: TGCGCCAGCAGTGTGGGGGACAGGGAGAATTCACCCCTCCACTTT. Translating it yields CASSVGDRENSPLHF.

This chain links TRBV28 with TRBJ2-4; 10 bases map to TRBD1. The CDR3 is 13 residues long. CDR1 and CDR2 from the germline V gene are MDHEN and SYDVKM. Unmatched junction bases numbered 3, after V lost 3 bases and J lost 10 bases. The DNA of the CDR3 is TGTGCCAGCAGTTTTGGGACAGGGGCTATTCAGTACTTC. Protein product: CASSFGTGAIQYF.

The V gene is TRBV7-8, the J gene TRBJ2-7, with TRBD2 identical over 12 bases. Germline CDR1 reads SGHVS; CDR2 reads FQNEAQ. V was clipped by 4 bases and J by 5 bases; unmatched bases: 6. The CDR3 sequence is 15 residues long. The CDR3 here is CASSYRLAGDHEQYF. CDR3 DNA: TGTGCCAGCAGCTACCGACTAGCGGGAGATCACGAGCAGTACTTC.

Concerning this clone: The junction differs from germline at one of its ends, possibly a read error. J is TRBJ1-5 and V is TRBV7-7; 7 bases are shared with TRBD1. Germline V lookup: CDR1 SSHAT, CDR2 FNYEAQ (reference sequence). This CDR3 has 15 amino acids. CDR3 loop: CASSSGTVVLQPQHF. CDR3 bases: TGTGCTAGCAGCTCCGGGACAGTGGTTCTACAGCCCCAGCATTTT.

The table lists this clone with a count of one. The rearrangement links TRBV28 to TRBJ1-5, with D maybe TRBD1 (6 bases). The V gene's germline CDR1 is MDHEN and CDR2 SYDVKM. V shed 6 bases and J shed 5 bases, with 14 bases lying between them. CDR3 length: 14 amino acids. This chain's CDR3 is CASRLQGGHQPQHF. The CDR3 DNA follows: TGTGCCAGCAGGTTACAGGGAGGCCATCAGCCCCAGCATTTT.

This chain joins TRBV28 and TRBJ1-4; maybe TRBD1 (6 bases). Germline CDR1 is MDHEN and CDR2 is SYDVKM. The V gene lost 0 bases and the J gene lost 4 bases, with 12 bases spanning the gap. The CDR3 extends over 16 amino acids. CDR3 protein: CASSLCEGTSNEKLFF. The DNA of the CDR3 is TGTGCCAGCAGTTTATGCGAAGGGACAAGTAATGAAAAACTGTTTTTT.

The J gene is TRBJ1-4, the V gene TRBV9; 8 bases are a match to TRBD1. Trimming cost V 3 bases and J 12 bases; bases outside gene matches: 4. Per germline, CDR1 SGDLS and CDR2 YYNGEE. This CDR3 contains 12 residues. The CDR3 DNA reads TGTGCCAGCAGCGGGACAGGGTTGGAACTGTTTTTT. Translation gives CASSGTGLELFF.

The gene calls are TRBV6-5 and TRBJ2-7; D remains unclear. Germline V gene lookup returns CDR1 MNHEY and CDR2 SVGAGI. The CDR3 covers 11 residues. Deletions cut 7 bases from V and 6 bases from J, with 10 bases between. The CDR3 loop is CASIGPLEQYF. The DNA of the CDR3 is TGTGCCAGCATCGGTCCCCTCGAGCAGTACTTC.